The 21 T cell receptor beta chains presented below share a single source sample, sequenced in a study of T cells in Graves' hyperthyroidism and ophthalmopathy. Amplification targeted TCR beta CDR3 regions from RNA transcripts. First-round RT-PCR targeting the TCR CDR3 was performed with the HTBI primer set. TCRdb redid the calling of the multiplex PCR reads with MiXCR, one entry per CDR3 protein. The sample records 300,000 to 450,000 distinct CDR3 sequences, around an eighth being singletons. The specimen was blood. The receptors were sampled from a man in his thirties or forties with Graves' hyperthyroidism that later progressed to Graves' ophthalmopathy.

The chain links TRBV5-8 to TRBJ1-2; D unresolved. The CDR3 spans 13 residues. Germline values: CDR1 SGHTS, CDR2 YDEGEE. V lost 4 bases and J lost 8, with 15 bases in between. The CDR3 is CASSVSQAGGYTF. CDR3 in DNA: TGTGCCAGCAGCGTAAGTCAAGCTGGAGGCTACACCTTC.

The genes are TRBV5-1 and TRBJ1-1; 9 bases are shared with TRBD1. Germline CDR1 and CDR2: SGHRS and YFSETQ. The CDR3 length is 16 residues. Germline trimming cut 0 bases from V and 1 base from J; bases unmatched to any gene: 4. CDR3 loop: CASSLDGTGWNTEAFF. The CDR3, as DNA: TGCGCCAGCAGCTTGGACGGGACAGGGTGGAACACTGAAGCTTTCTTT.

This clonotype was counted ten times or more. The chain is built from TRBV10-3 and TRBJ2-1; a weak D match, TRBD1 (5 bases). V lost 7 bases and J 6 bases, leaving 16 bases between the germline ends. Germline V gene data show CDR1 as ENHRY and CDR2 as SYGVKD. The CDR3 sequence is 14 residues long. CDR3 region: CAIKGRQLGNEQFF. The CDR3 nucleotides read TGTGCCATCAAAGGACGACAGTTAGGCAATGAGCAGTTCTTC.

This clonotype was counted at least ten times. This sequence joins TRBV28 and TRBJ2-3; a possible D gene is TRBD1 (6 bases). Trimming removed 4 bases at V and 5 bases at J, with 19 bases between. The germline CDR1 and CDR2 sequences are MDHEN and SYDVKM. The CDR3 is 16 amino acids. CDR3 nucleotide sequence: TGTGCCAGCAGTTCGCCGGGACATTGGTCGGTAGATACGCAGTATTTT. It translates to CASSSPGHWSVDTQYF.

The V call is TRBV5-4, the J call TRBJ2-4; D remains unclear. CDR1 is SGHNT and CDR2 is YYREEE in the germline V gene (reference sequence). Trimming took 0 bases from V and 0 from J, leaving 13 bases between them. The CDR3 is 17 residues long. Written as DNA, the CDR3 is TGTGCCAGCAGCTTGGAGGTTGCCCCGCTAGCCAAAAACATTCAGTACTTC. Protein: CASSLEVAPLAKNIQYF.

The chain couples TRBV9 to TRBJ2-1; D assignment may be TRBD1 or TRBD2 (5 bases each). Trimming pared 0 bases from V and 4 bases from J, leaving 11 bases between. Germline loops: CDR1 SGDLS, CDR2 YYNGEE. The CDR3 covers 15 residues. The DNA for the CDR3 is TGTGCCAGCAGCGTAGGGCCAGGGACGTACAATGAGCAGTTCTTC. It yields the protein CASSVGPGTYNEQFF. Supplemented by reference TRBV9 and TRBJ2-1, the full variable domain reads DSGVTQTPKHLITATGQRVTLRCSPRSGDLSVYWYQQSLDQGLQFLIQYYNGEERAKGNILERFSAQQFPDLHSELNLSSLELGDSALYFCASSVGPGTYNEQFFGPGTRLTVL.

J is TRBJ2-7 and V is TRBV6-1, with TRBD2 identical over 10 bases. CDR1 is MNHNS and CDR2 is SASEGT in the germline V gene. This CDR3 has 15 residues. Trimming took 6 bases from V and 6 from J; bases not matched to a gene: 11. The CDR3 DNA reads TGTGCCAGCAGAGGAGCGGGGGGGCTATCAAGCGAGCAGTACTTC. Protein: CASRGAGGLSSEQYF.

The sample holds many counts of this clonotype. This sequence joins TRBV2 and TRBJ1-3; D call uncertain. This CDR3 is 16 amino acids long. V shed 4 bases and J shed 5 bases, with 18 bases lying between them. Germline CDR1 SNHLY, CDR2 FYNNEI. The CDR3 sequence: CASSAKGVIGRNTIYF. CDR3 sequence (DNA): TGTGCCAGCAGTGCGAAGGGTGTAATTGGAAGAAACACCATATATTTT.

This clonotype was picked up many times. This chain uses TRBV4-1 with TRBJ2-7, with TRBD2 identical over 10 bases. V dropped 1 base and J dropped 7; count of bases not matched to a gene: 7. This CDR3 is 15 amino acids long. Germline CDR1 and CDR2: MGHRA and YSYEKL. CDR3 region: CASSQVPGAGGEQYF. For the CDR3, the DNA is TGCGCCAGCAGCCAAGTGCCAGGAGCGGGGGGGGAGCAGTACTTC.

This clonotype was detected a few times. The chain links TRBV20-1 to TRBJ2-3, with D perhaps TRBD1 or TRBD2 (7 bases each). This CDR3 has 15 residues. The V and J ends lost 2 bases and 0 bases respectively, with 12 bases between them. Germline CDR1 and CDR2: DFQATT and SNEGSKA (reference sequence). CDR3 amino acids: CSARSGGVSTDTQYF. The CDR3 DNA reads TGCAGTGCTAGATCAGGGGGGGTTAGCACAGATACGCAGTATTTT.

The sample holds many counts of this clonotype. The rearrangement joins TRBV28 to TRBJ1-1; 7 bases are shared with TRBD1. The CDR3 length is 13 residues. With V trimmed by 5 bases and J by 10 bases, 10 bases remained unmatched. Germline V lookup: CDR1 MDHEN, CDR2 SYDVKM. In DNA form, the CDR3 reads TGTGCCAGCAGTCCCTATTCCCGGGACAGAGCTTTCTTT. Translation: CASSPYSRDRAFF.

This clonotype was detected only a few times. The chain is built from TRBV9 and TRBJ1-1, with 7 bases fitting TRBD1. Germline values: CDR1 SGDLS, CDR2 YYNGEE. Germline trimming cut 3 bases from V and 6 bases from J; bases unmatched to any gene: 11. The length of the CDR3 is 15 residues. The DNA of the CDR3 is TGTGCCAGCAGCGACGGGGGCAGGGGGAAACCTGAAGCTTTCTTT. This encodes CASSDGGRGKPEAFF.

This clonotype was recorded at least ten times. CDR3: CASSLDRTGMDSPLHF. In DNA, the CDR3 is TGTGCCAGCAGCTTAGACCGAACAGGGATGGATTCACCCCTCCACTTT. This sequence joins TRBV7-8 and TRBJ1-6; D possibly corresponds to TRBD1 (6 bases). The V gene's germline CDR1 is SGHVS and CDR2 FQNEAQ. V gave up 1 base and J gave up 8 bases, with 15 bases separating them. CDR3 size: 16 residues.

This clonotype was observed at least ten times. V and J are TRBV18 and TRBJ2-7; D unresolved. Trimming left V 2 bases short and J 6 bases short, with 14 bases between. The CDR3 runs to 14 residues. Germline V CDR1 and CDR2: KGHSH, LQKENI. This CDR3 is CASSPDRQSGEQYF. CDR3 bases: TGTGCCAGCTCACCAGACCGACAATCTGGCGAGCAGTACTTC. The whole variable domain, filled in from reference TRBV18 and TRBJ2-7, reads NAGVMQNPRHLVRRRGQEARLRCSPMKGHSHVYWYRQLPEEGLKFMVYLQKENIIDESGMPKERFSAEFPKEGPSILRIQQVVRGDSAAYFCASSPDRQSGEQYFGPGTRLTVT.

This clonotype was seen repeatedly, ten times or more. The chain has TRBV27 and TRBJ2-5; D is uncertain. Germline CDR1 MNHEY, CDR2 SMNVEV (reference sequence). The V gene lost 3 bases and the J gene lost 3 bases, with 11 bases spanning the gap. This CDR3 is 14 amino acids long. CDR3 coding DNA: TGTGCCAGCAGTTTGTGGGTGCTAAAAGAGACCCAGTACTTC. Translated, it gives CASSLWVLKETQYF.

The rearrangement links TRBV11-2 to TRBJ1-5; possibly TRBD1 for D (5 bases). Trimming took off 1 base at V and 7 bases at J, with 14 bases between the two ends. This CDR3 is 15 amino acids long. The germline V gene encodes CDR1 SGHAT and CDR2 FQNNGV. The CDR3 coding sequence is TGTGCCAGCAGCTTAGGTCAGGGAAGGAGACAGCCCCAGCATTTT. The encoded protein is CASSLGQGRRQPQHF.

The chain combines TRBV7-9 with TRBJ2-1; tentative D call: TRBD1 (5 bases). The CDR3 loop spans 12 amino acids. Germline values: CDR1 SEHNR, CDR2 FQNEAQ (reference sequence). The V end lost 4 bases, the J end lost 8 bases, and 9 bases lay between the germline ends. The CDR3 here is CASSSGYYEQFF. In DNA form, the CDR3 reads TGTGCCAGCAGCTCAGGGTATTATGAGCAGTTCTTC.

This clonotype was seen repeatedly, ten times or more. The V and J genes are TRBV27 and TRBJ1-2, with D unclear. CDR3 length: 13 amino acids. The V gene lost 3 bases and the J gene lost 4 bases, with 9 bases spanning the gap. The germline gives CDR1 MNHEY, CDR2 SMNVEV (reference sequence). The CDR3 loop reads CASSFAGGYGYTF. The CDR3 DNA sequence: TGTGCCAGCAGTTTTGCAGGAGGCTATGGCTACACCTTC.

This clonotype has at least ten counts. The chain uses TRBV5-1 and TRBJ2-7; D is ambiguous. The CDR3 loop spans 13 amino acids. With 7 bases removed from V and 2 bases from J, the gap between germline ends came to 13 bases. CDR1 is SGHRS, CDR2 YFSETQ, per germline. In DNA, the CDR3 is TGCGCCAGCGCAAGGACGGCCACCTACGAGCAGTACTTC. Amino acids: CASARTATYEQYF.

This clonotype was found many times. The V gene is TRBV12-5, the J gene TRBJ2-3; 11 bases agree with TRBD2. This CDR3 has 19 residues. The junction had 11 bases not matched to a gene; V was cut back by 3 bases and J by 0 bases. Germline CDR1 LGHNT, CDR2 FRNRAP. The CDR3 region is CASGFPTSGARTSTDTQYF. The CDR3 nucleotides are TGTGCTAGTGGTTTCCCGACTAGCGGGGCCCGAACTAGCACAGATACGCAGTATTTT.

Regarding this clonotype: Just one base apart from a much larger clone, this may be a read error. A read error is likely, as this CDR3 ends without the conserved phenylalanine or tryptophan. V usage is TRBV11-2 and J usage is TRBJ2-7; 11 bases match TRBD1. CDR3 length: 14 amino acids. After removal of 3 bases from V and 3 bases from J, the junction contained 1 base not matched to a gene. Germline CDR1 reads SGHAT; CDR2 reads FQNNGV. This chain's CDR3 is CASSLGQGGYEQYS. The CDR3 DNA reads as TGTGCCAGCAGCTTGGGACAGGGGGGCTACGAGCAGTACTCC.